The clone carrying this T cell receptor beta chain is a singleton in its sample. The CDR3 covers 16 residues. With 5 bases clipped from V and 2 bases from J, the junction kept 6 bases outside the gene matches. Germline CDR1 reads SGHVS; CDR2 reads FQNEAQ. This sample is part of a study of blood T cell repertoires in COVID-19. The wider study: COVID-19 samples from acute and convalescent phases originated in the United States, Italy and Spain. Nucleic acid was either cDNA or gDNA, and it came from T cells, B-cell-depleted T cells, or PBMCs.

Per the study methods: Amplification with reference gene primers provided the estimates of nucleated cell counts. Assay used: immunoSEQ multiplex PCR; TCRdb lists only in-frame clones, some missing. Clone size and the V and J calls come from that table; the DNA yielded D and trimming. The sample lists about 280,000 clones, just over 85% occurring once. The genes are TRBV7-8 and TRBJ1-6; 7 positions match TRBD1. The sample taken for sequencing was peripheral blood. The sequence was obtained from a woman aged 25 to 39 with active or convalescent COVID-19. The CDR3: CASSLTGSTYNSPLHF. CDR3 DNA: TGTGCCAGCAGCCTGACAGGGAGCACCTATAATTCACCCCTCCACTTT.